The clone carrying this T cell receptor beta chain was seen a single time. Authors' methods: Reference gene primer amplification gave nucleated cell count estimates. Libraries were prepared by immunoSEQ multiplex PCR; TCRdb keeps only in-frame clonotypes and omits some of them. V and J calls and clone size are given by that table; D and trimming were obtained from the DNA. The table includes hundreds of thousands of clones, 86% detected once. Participants' reported clinical history set cohort assignment. This specimen comes from a study of blood T cell repertoires in COVID-19. The wider study: Specimens from acute and convalescent COVID-19 originated in the United States, Italy and Spain.

The clonotype was recovered from a woman aged 50 to 60 who had recovered from COVID-19. The sample comprised PBMCs or T cells enriched from blood (not recorded which).

As DNA, the CDR3 is TGTGCCAGCAGCATCAGACTAGCAGCCGGTGAGCAGTTCTTC. As protein: CASSIRLAAGEQFF. The chain uses TRBV27 and TRBJ2-1; TRBD2 aligns across 7 bases. The germline V gene has CDR1 MNHEY and CDR2 SMNVEV (reference sequence). The CDR3 runs to 14 residues. V trimming: 6 bases; J trimming: 9 bases; junction bases outside the gene matches: 11.